A selection of T cell receptor beta chains follows, all from one sample in a study of cytomegalovirus exposure and HLA in healthy donors. The method was immunoSEQ multiplex PCR; TCRdb's version includes in-frame clones alone and lacks a portion of them. The table lists over 100,000 clones. Source material: PBMCs. These receptor sequences come from a man aged 40-50 years in good health and CMV-seropositive. Both conserved end residues are part of each CDR3.

14	TRBJ2-7	TRBV6-1	CASSDRTDFSEQYF
15	TRBJ1-1	TRBV4-1	CASSRPDRLNTEAFF
16	TRBJ1-1	TRBV28	CASSSEGQGLNTEAFF
15	TRBJ2-1	TRBV27	CASSSGTSGVDEQFF
11	TRBJ2-3	TRBV29-1	CGGTSTDTQYF
15	TRBJ2-2	TRBV7-2	CASSLFSGSLGELFF
17	TRBJ2-1	TRBV5-4	CASSSLLAGGPGNEQFF
13	TRBJ1-1	TRBV13	CASSLETRGEAFF
12	TRBJ1-5	TRBV28	CASSFLRTAQHF
18	TRBJ1-5	TRBV23-1	CASSRSGQGAHRNQPQHF
15	TRBJ2-1	TRBV2	CASGETGGNYNEQFF
14	TRBJ1-1	TRBV9	CASSVGGGDTEAFF
14	TRBJ2-1	TRBV7-3	CASSLGGSYNEQFF
14	TRBJ2-2	TRBV9	CASSVNGRTGELFF
14	TRBJ2-7	TRBV7-2	CASEPSGSSYEQYF
15	-	TRBV7-8	CASSYSRDISYEQYF
15	TRBJ2-7	TRBV7-2	CASSLSGRGFDEQYF
15	TRBJ2-7	TRBV28	CASSPPGFQTYEQYF
16	TRBJ2-1	TRBV7-2	CASKDETGSSYNEQFF
17	TRBJ2-6	TRBV6-4	CASSDSGTDSGANVLTF
13	TRBJ2-7	TRBV9	CASSSRSSYEQYF
10	TRBJ2-7	TRBV6-1	CASGHYEQYF
13	TRBJ1-4	TRBV15	CATSRDIGRVLFF
17	TRBJ1-1	TRBV7-9	CASSSGGTGGSNTEAFF
15	TRBJ1-6	TRBV5-1	CASSFGTGVASPLHF
15	TRBJ2-7	TRBV5-4	CASSSRLAGVEEQYF
15	TRBJ1-5	TRBV5-1	CASSLDRESNQPQHF
12	TRBJ1-2	TRBV28	CASTTGAAGYTF
15	TRBJ2-1	TRBV5-1	CASSQDTSSYNEQFF
14	TRBJ1-5	TRBV7-2	CASSPQISNQPQHF
17	TRBJ2-1	TRBV30	CAWQGRPTSGRAYEQFF
14	-	TRBV29-1	CSVEVGESSYEQYF
17	TRBJ1-5	TRBV18	CASSPSGGLYSNQPQHF
14	TRBJ2-1	TRBV7-6	CASSTPGLYNEQFF
17	TRBJ2-7	TRBV7-2	CASSLTGRRRSSYEQYF
14	TRBJ2-1	TRBV7-9	CASSAWESLSEQFF
14	TRBJ2-1	TRBV18	CASSPRQQVNEQFF
15	TRBJ2-1	TRBV19	CASSSSSGRRDEQFF
12	TRBJ1-1	TRBV29-1	CSVRGRNTEAFF
11	TRBJ1-1	TRBV9	CASSAGTSAFF
15	TRBJ2-1	TRBV5-1	CASSRGLAGDNEQFF
17	TRBJ2-7	TRBV27	CASSLSRGLPLIYEQYF
15	TRBJ2-1	TRBV6-5	CASSYNAAGYNEQFF
16	TRBJ1-1	TRBV5-6	CASSWWGGGTNTEAFF
14	TRBJ2-5	TRBV7-9	CASSLAVRGETQYF
15	TRBJ2-7	TRBV11-2	CASSLETGTLYEQYF
16	TRBJ1-2	TRBV27	CASSSGLAGRTYGYTF
14	TRBJ2-3	TRBV9	CASRQDPATDTQYF
11	TRBJ2-7	TRBV27	CASSPSYEQYF
17	TRBJ1-4	TRBV11-2	CASSLEGGAGANEKLFF
14	TRBJ2-1	TRBV28	CASSLLTVSNEQFF
15	TRBJ1-2	TRBV5-1	CASSPGVQKYYGHTF
13	TRBJ1-2	TRBV6-5	CASRLQVNYGYTF
14	TRBJ2-1	TRBV7-2	CASSLFLATDEQFF